This T cell receptor (beta chain) was sequenced for a study of blood T cell repertoires in COVID-19. On the study more broadly: Material from acute and convalescent COVID-19 was sourced from the United States, Italy and Spain. Sample material is recorded as cDNA or gDNA derived from T cells, B-cell-depleted T cells, or PBMCs.

This CDR3 contains 14 residues. V was cut by 4 bases and J by 9 bases, with 16 bases left in between. Germline CDR1 reads SGHTA; CDR2 reads FQGNSA. Patients from Seattle were sampled longitudinally, starting during active infection. How the authors handled the data: Estimated nucleated cell counts came from reference gene primer amplification. TCRdb's table, derived via immunoSEQ multiplex PCR, lists solely in-frame clones and lacks some. That table furnishes V, J and clone size, whereas the DNA furnished D and trimming. The table shows about 230,000 clones, with about 83% occurring only once. The rearrangement links TRBV7-2 to TRBJ2-1; possibly TRBD2 for D (6 bases). This clonotype originated in a woman in her thirties with COVID-19, enrolled during active disease. Sequencing was carried out using peripheral blood. The CDR3 spells CASSYQTRAGEQFF. Here the CDR3 DNA reads TGTGCCAGCAGCTACCAGACTAGAGCAGGTGAGCAGTTCTTC.